This T cell receptor (beta chain) was identified during a study of blood T cell repertoires in COVID-19. Looking at the study overall: Sites across the United States, Italy and Spain contributed samples from acute and convalescent COVID-19. PBMCs, B-cell-depleted T cells, or T cells were the source of the cDNA or gDNA that made up the material.

The CDR3 covers 14 residues. The germline V gene has CDR1 SEHNR and CDR2 FQNEAQ (reference sequence). The ends were cut back, 5 bases at V and 8 bases at J, with 16 bases in the middle. In the original processing: Estimates of nucleated cell counts were drawn from the amplification of reference gene primers. The data were produced by immunoSEQ multiplex PCR, yet TCRdb's version contains in-frame clones alone and is incomplete. The D gene and trimming were derived from the DNA, and the V and J assignments and clone size from that table. The sample lists 270,000 or so clones, roughly 89% occurring once.

The clonotype originates from a woman in her twenties or thirties with active or convalescent COVID-19. The chain links TRBV7-9 to TRBJ2-4; possibly TRBD1 for D (6 bases). Sequenced: peripheral blood. The CDR3 sequence: CASSTRQEKDIQYF. CDR3 sequence (DNA): TGTGCCAGCAGCACCCGACAGGAAAAGGACATTCAGTACTTC. The full variable domain, rest sourced from reference TRBV7-9 and TRBJ2-4, is DTGVSQNPRHKITKRGQNVTFRCDPISEHNRLYWYRQTLGQGPEFLTYFQNEAQLEKSRLLSDRFSAERPKGSFSTLEIQRTEQGDSAMYLCASSTRQEKDIQYFGAGTRLSVL.